This TCR beta chain appears in the sequencing data of a study of shared clonotypes between healthy human individuals. Study-wide context: Aged 18 to 49, the donors were a couple of women and a few men.

Assay used: immunoSEQ multiplex PCR; TCRdb lists only in-frame clones, some missing. Of around 2,100,000 clones listed, about 95% are singletons. The CDR3 totals 15 residues. V shed 3 bases, J shed 2 bases, and the junction held 7 bases outside the gene matches. Per germline, CDR1 LNHDA and CDR2 SQIVND (reference sequence). Worth noting for this clone: Other DNA sequences of this sample code for an identical CDR3.

Naive CD8 cells lacked CD45RO, underwent positive selection for CCR7 and left out terminally differentiated effector memory CD45RA+ cells. This chain uses TRBV19 with TRBJ2-7; 7 positions agree with TRBD2. The clonotype originates from a man aged 18 to 30 in good health. The sample consisted of naive CD8+ T cells sorted from blood. The CDR3 DNA follows: TGTGCCAGTAGTATCTTCCTAGCGGCTACCTACGAGCAGTACTTC. It specifies CASSIFLAATYEQYF.